What follows is one T cell receptor beta chain and its context. Trimming left V 4 bases short and J 0 bases short, with 12 bases between. In germline, CDR1 is MNHEY, CDR2 SMNVEV (reference sequence). The CDR3 length is 15 residues. The data are from a study of blood T cell repertoires in COVID-19. Study information: Nucleic acid was either cDNA or gDNA, and it came from T cells, B-cell-depleted T cells, or PBMCs.

Per the study methods: Reference gene primer amplification in the assay estimated nucleated cell counts. Assay used: immunoSEQ multiplex PCR; TCRdb lists only in-frame clones, some missing. Clone size and V and J calls were adopted from that table, with D and trimming inferred from the DNA. Of 300,000 to 400,000 clones in the sample, almost 85% are singletons; the top ten hold 6% to 9%. The origin of this receptor is a human donor in a cohort sampled during active COVID-19. Sequencing was carried out using peripheral blood. The J gene is TRBJ1-1, the V gene TRBV27; D unclear. The CDR3 sequence is CASSSYSRVNTEAFF. The CDR3 nucleotides are TGTGCCAGCAGTTCATACTCCCGAGTGAACACTGAAGCTTTCTTT.